These 13 T cell receptor beta chains came from one sample sequenced in a study of early T cells in non-severe SARS-CoV-2 infection. TCRdb re-analysed the 5' RACE reads in MiXCR, keeping a single row per CDR3 protein. The repertoire includes 45,000 to 55,000 distinct CDR3 sequences, about 6.5% of them detected once, and approximately 2.6% sits in the top ten. This specimen was whole blood, taken at baseline. These receptors were collected from an adult who was a healthcare worker with PCR-confirmed SARS-CoV-2 infection or an uninfected control (not recorded which).

There are a few counts of this clonotype. The gene calls are TRBV18 and TRBJ2-7; 7 bases match TRBD1. Germline V CDR1 and CDR2: KGHSH, LQKENI. The trim removed 5 bases at V and 3 bases at J, leaving 4 bases unmatched. This CDR3 is built from 13 residues. The CDR3 sequence: CASSSDRVYEQYF. In nucleotides, the CDR3 is TGTGCCAGCTCATCAGACAGGGTCTACGAGCAGTACTTC.

This clonotype showed up many times. The genes are TRBV20-1 and TRBJ1-6; no definite D call. V shed 6 bases and J shed 7 bases, with 13 bases lying between them. This CDR3 contains 13 residues. The germline V gene encodes CDR1 DFQATT and CDR2 SNEGSKA (reference sequence). As DNA, the CDR3 is TGCAGTGCCCCCTCTCCTGGGAATTCACCCCTCCACTTT. Encoded protein: CSAPSPGNSPLHF.

This clonotype turned up a few times. The chain uses TRBV5-1 and TRBJ2-2; no firm D call. This CDR3 is 14 amino acids long. V lost 0 bases and J lost 6, with 9 bases in between. Germline V CDR1 and CDR2: SGHRS, YFSETQ. This CDR3 reads CASSLAGGAGELFF. The CDR3, as DNA: TGCGCCAGCAGCTTGGCAGGTGGGGCCGGGGAGCTGTTTTTT.

Points on this clonotype: A much larger clone is a single base away; this may be a read error. The chain recombines TRBV6-2 or TRBV6-3 with TRBJ2-5; 14 nucleotides agree with TRBD2. The CDR3 has 16 residues. V lost 4 bases, J lost 5 bases, and 6 bases stayed unmatched. Germline CDR1 MNHEY, CDR2 SVGEGT. The CDR3, as DNA: TGTGCCAGCAGTTCGGGACTAGCGGGGGCATTGGAGACCCAGTACTTC. Its protein product is CASSSGLAGALETQYF.

The sample holds many counts of this clonotype. V is TRBV7-2 and J is TRBJ2-3; a weak D match, TRBD2 (5 bases). V was cut by 1 base and J by 7 bases, with 12 bases left in between. Germline lookup yields CDR1 SGHTA and CDR2 FQGNSA. This CDR3 region has 14 residues. In DNA form, the CDR3 reads TGTGCCAGCAGCTTAGAGGCTAGCTCTTATACGCAGTATTTT. Protein: CASSLEASSYTQYF. Drawing the rest from reference TRBV7-2 and TRBJ2-3, the complete variable domain is GAGVSQSPSNKVTEKGKDVELRCDPISGHTALYWYRQSLGQGLEFLIYFQGNSAPDKSGLPSDRFSAERTGGSVSTLTIQRTQQEDSAVYLCASSLEASSYTQYFGPGTRLTVL.

The chain couples TRBV7-9 to TRBJ1-3; D is unresolved. CDR1 and CDR2 from the germline V gene are SEHNR and FQNEAQ (reference sequence). This CDR3 is built from 15 residues. The V gene lost 1 base and the J gene lost 2 bases, with 9 bases spanning the gap. DNA for the CDR3: TGTGCCAGCAGCTTAGGAACCGGGACTGGAAACACCATATATTTT. This codes for CASSLGTGTGNTIYF.

This clonotype was seen ten or more times. This sequence joins TRBV5-1 and TRBJ2-3; tentative D call: TRBD2 (6 bases). Germline assignment: CDR1 SGHRS and CDR2 YFSETQ. The V end lost 3 bases, the J end lost 6 bases, and 23 bases lay between the germline ends. This CDR3 is 17 amino acids long. CDR3 nucleotides: TGCGCCAGCAGCTGGGGGTCTAGCGAACCGGGCGGTGATACGCAGTATTTT. This sequence encodes CASSWGSSEPGGDTQYF.

This chain uses TRBV7-2 with TRBJ2-3; 9 nucleotides align to TRBD2. V shed 5 bases, J shed 3 bases, and the junction held 6 bases outside the gene matches. Germline V lookup: CDR1 SGHTA, CDR2 FQGNSA. The CDR3 totals 15 residues. The CDR3 coding sequence is TGTGCCAGCAGCCGTAGCGGGGGTAGAACAGATACGCAGTATTTT. Translation: CASSRSGGRTDTQYF.

This clonotype has a count of ten or more. The chain recombines TRBV20-1 with TRBJ2-7; tentatively, D is TRBD1 (6 bases). Trimming shortened V by 0 bases and J by 6 bases, and 18 bases separated the two germline ends. Germline V gene data show CDR1 as DFQATT and CDR2 as SNEGSKA (reference sequence). This CDR3 is built from 15 residues. CDR3 protein: CSARDFNRVSSEQYF. The CDR3 nucleotides read TGCAGTGCTAGAGATTTCAACAGGGTTTCATCCGAGCAGTACTTC.

This clonotype was found many times. The chain employs TRBV6-6 and TRBJ1-3; a weak D match, TRBD1 (6 bases). The CDR3 loop spans 14 amino acids. CDR1 is MNHNY, CDR2 SVGAGI, per germline (reference sequence). Between the trimmed V and J ends, which lost 0 bases and 6 bases, there was a span of 9 bases. The CDR3 DNA is TGTGCCAGCAGTTACTCGGACAGACTAAACACCATATATTTT. Encoded protein: CASSYSDRLNTIYF.

Ten or more counts support this clonotype. The chain links TRBV9 to TRBJ1-4; D ambiguous. This CDR3 is 16 amino acids long. The V and J ends lost 2 bases and 5 bases respectively, with 16 bases between them. The V gene's germline CDR1 is SGDLS and CDR2 YYNGEE. The CDR3 coding sequence is TGTGCCAGCAGCGTCAACGTCGGCGGGCAGAATGAAAAACTGTTTTTT. It codes for CASSVNVGGQNEKLFF.

This clonotype was picked up many times. The chain employs TRBV12-5 and TRBJ2-1; a weak D match, TRBD1 (6 bases). Germline V gene lookup returns CDR1 LGHNT and CDR2 FRNRAP. This CDR3 has 15 residues. V lost 1 base and J lost 1, with 8 bases in between. The DNA of the CDR3 is TGTGCTAGTGGTTTGGGAACAGGGTCCTACAATGAGCAGTTCTTC. Translating it yields CASGLGTGSYNEQFF.

This clonotype showed up many times. The chain carries TRBV20-1 and TRBJ2-7, with D possibly TRBD1 on 5 matching bases. From germline, CDR1 is DFQATT and CDR2 SNEGSKA (reference sequence). This CDR3 comprises 14 residues. Deletions cut 2 bases from V and 0 bases from J, with 11 bases between. The CDR3 region has the DNA TGCAGTGCTAGAAGCCCTACAGGCTCCTACGAGCAGTACTTC. Protein sequence: CSARSPTGSYEQYF.